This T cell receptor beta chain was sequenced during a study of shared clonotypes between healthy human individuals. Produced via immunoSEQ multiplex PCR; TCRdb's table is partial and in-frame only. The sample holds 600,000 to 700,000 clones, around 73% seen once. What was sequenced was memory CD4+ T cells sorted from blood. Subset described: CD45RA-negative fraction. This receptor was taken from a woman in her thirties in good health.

Here the CDR3 DNA reads TGTGCCAGCACCTTACCGGGACAGGGTTACAATCAGCCCCAGCATTTT. This gives the protein CASTLPGQGYNQPQHF. This chain joins TRBV28 and TRBJ1-5, with 9 bases identical to TRBD1. The CDR3 consists of 16 residues. J gave up 3 bases and V 7 bases, and 10 bases lay outside the gene matches. The V gene's germline CDR1 is MDHEN and CDR2 SYDVKM.